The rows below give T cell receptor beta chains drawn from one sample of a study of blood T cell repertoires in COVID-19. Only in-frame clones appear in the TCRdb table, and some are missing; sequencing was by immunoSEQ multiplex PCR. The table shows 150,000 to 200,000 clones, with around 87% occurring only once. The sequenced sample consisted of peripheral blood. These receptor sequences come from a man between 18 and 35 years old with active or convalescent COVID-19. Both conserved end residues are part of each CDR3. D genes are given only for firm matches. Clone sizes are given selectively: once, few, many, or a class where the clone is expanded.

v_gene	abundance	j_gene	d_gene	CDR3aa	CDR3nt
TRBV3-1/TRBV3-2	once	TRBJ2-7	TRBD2	CASSFGLVYEQYF	TGTGCCAGCAGCTTCGGACTAGTCTACGAGCAGTACTTC
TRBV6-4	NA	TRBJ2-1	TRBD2	CASSERPTSGTGYEQFF	TGTGCCAGCAGTGAAAGGCCGACTAGCGGGACGGGGTATGAGCAGTTCTTC
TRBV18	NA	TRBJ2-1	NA	CASSPQGTYNEQFF	TGTGCCAGCTCACCCCAGGGTACCTACAATGAGCAGTTCTTC
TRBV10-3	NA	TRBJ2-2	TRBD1	CAISESGTVPGELFF	TGTGCCATCAGTGAGTCCGGGACAGTACCCGGGGAGCTGTTTTTT
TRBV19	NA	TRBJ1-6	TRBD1	CASRPRDRYNSPLHF	TGTGCCAGTAGGCCCCGGGACAGATATAATTCACCCCTCCACTTT
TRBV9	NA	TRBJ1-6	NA	CASSGNLQGNSPLHF	TGTGCCAGCAGCGGGAACCTACAGGGTAATTCACCCCTCCACTTT
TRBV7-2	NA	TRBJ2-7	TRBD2	CASRGSPLAGVYEQYF	TGTGCCAGCAGAGGCTCCCCTCTAGCGGGGGTCTACGAGCAGTACTTC
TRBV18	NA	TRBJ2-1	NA	CASSPGLANEQFF	TGTGCCAGCTCACCGGGACTTGCCAATGAGCAGTTCTTC
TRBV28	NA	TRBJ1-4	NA	CASSTAGVGNEKLFF	TGTGCCAGCAGCACGGCAGGGGTCGGTAATGAAAAACTGTTTTTT
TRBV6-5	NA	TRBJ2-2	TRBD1	CASIPQGAGTGELFF	TGTGCCAGCATCCCACAGGGGGCGGGCACCGGGGAGCTGTTTTTT
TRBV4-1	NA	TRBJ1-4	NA	CASSQPGQKRTNEKLFF	TGCGCCAGCAGCCAACCGGGACAAAAGAGGACTAATGAAAAACTGTTTTTT
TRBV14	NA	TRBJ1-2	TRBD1	CASSQGQGRSGYTF	TGTGCCAGCAGCCAAGGACAGGGCCGTTCTGGCTACACCTTC
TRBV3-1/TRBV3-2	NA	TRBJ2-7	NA	CASSAADEQYF	TGTGCCAGCAGCGCCGCGGACGAGCAGTACTTC
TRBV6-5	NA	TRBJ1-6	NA	CASSSGVVSNSPLHF	TGTGCCAGCAGCTCAGGGGTGGTTAGTAATTCACCCCTCCACTTT
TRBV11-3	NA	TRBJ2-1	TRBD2	CASSGGGSKYEQFF	TGTGCCAGCAGCGGCGGCGGGAGCAAGTATGAGCAGTTCTTC
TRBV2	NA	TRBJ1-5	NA	CASKEGRGLDQPQHF	TGTGCCAGCAAAGAGGGCAGGGGTTTAGATCAGCCCCAGCATTTT
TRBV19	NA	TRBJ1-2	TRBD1	CASSIKRGPDYGYTF	TGTGCCAGTAGTATAAAGAGGGGGCCGGACTATGGCTACACCTTC
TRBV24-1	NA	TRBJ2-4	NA	CATSDPTGFPKNIQYF	TGTGCCACCAGTGACCCAACAGGGTTCCCCAAAAACATTCAGTACTTC
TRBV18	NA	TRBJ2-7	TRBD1	CASSPDRGLGTYEQYF	TGTGCCAGCTCACCTGACAGGGGGCTCGGAACCTACGAGCAGTACTTC
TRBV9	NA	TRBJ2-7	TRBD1	CASSPTGGYEQYF	TGTGCCAGCAGCCCGACAGGGGGCTACGAGCAGTACTTC
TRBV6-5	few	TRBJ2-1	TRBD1	CASSWTGTRNEQFF	TGTGCCAGCAGTTGGACAGGGACACGCAATGAGCAGTTCTTC
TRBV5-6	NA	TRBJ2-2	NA	CASSPDKTGELFF	TGTGCCAGCAGCCCGGACAAGACCGGGGAGCTGTTTTTT
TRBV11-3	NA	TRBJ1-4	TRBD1	CASRSRGSTNEKLFF	TGTGCCAGCAGGAGCAGGGGGTCCACTAATGAAAAACTGTTTTTT
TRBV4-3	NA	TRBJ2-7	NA	CASSQDLGSVYEQYF	TGCGCCAGCAGCCAAGATTTAGGGAGTGTCTACGAGCAGTACTTC
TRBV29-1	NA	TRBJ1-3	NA	CSVPGAGNTIYF	TGCAGCGTTCCGGGGGCTGGAAACACCATATATTTT
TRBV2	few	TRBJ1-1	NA	CASRVREEGTTEAFF	TGTGCCAGCCGGGTTCGGGAAGAGGGAACAACTGAAGCTTTCTTT